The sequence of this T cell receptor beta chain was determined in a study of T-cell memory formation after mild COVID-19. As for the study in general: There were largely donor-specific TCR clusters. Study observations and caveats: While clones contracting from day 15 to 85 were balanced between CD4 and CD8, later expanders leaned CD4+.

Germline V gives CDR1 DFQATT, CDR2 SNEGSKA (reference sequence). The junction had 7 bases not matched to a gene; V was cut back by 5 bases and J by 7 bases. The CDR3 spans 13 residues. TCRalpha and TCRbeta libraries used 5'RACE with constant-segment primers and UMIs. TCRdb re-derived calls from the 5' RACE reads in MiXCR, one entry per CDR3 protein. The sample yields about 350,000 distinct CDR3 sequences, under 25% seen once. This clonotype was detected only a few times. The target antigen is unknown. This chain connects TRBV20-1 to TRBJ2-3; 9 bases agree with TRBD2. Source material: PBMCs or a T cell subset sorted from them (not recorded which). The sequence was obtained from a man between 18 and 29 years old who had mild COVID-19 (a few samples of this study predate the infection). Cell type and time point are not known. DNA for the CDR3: TGCAGTGCTGTAGGCGGGGGGGCAAATACGCAGTATTTT. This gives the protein CSAVGGGANTQYF.